This TCR beta chain was sequenced during a study of shared clonotypes between healthy human individuals. Findings of the study overall: Clonotypes shared by all four sorted-subset donors had higher generation probabilities than non-shared clonotypes.

A split of CD4+ cells into CD45RA+ naive and CD45RA-negative memory subsets was performed. A word on this clone: What it binds is not known.

As handled by the study authors: Filtering differed for immunoSEQ, which gave only junction sequences without quality scores. Profiled with immunoSEQ multiplex PCR; TCRdb holds only in-frame clones, not every one. The DNA gave D and trimming, while V, J and clone size come from that table. The sample lists about 2.3 million clones; around 92% were seen once. The CDR3 is 16 residues long. Trimming cost V 4 bases and J 0 bases; bases outside gene matches: 6. Germline V lookup: CDR1 SEHNR, CDR2 FQNEAQ (reference sequence). The receptor was isolated from a man younger than 35 in good health. Some clones in this sample may be carry-over from other donors' samples. This chain links TRBV7-9 with TRBJ2-3, with 8 bases matching TRBD1. The sequenced sample was naive CD4+ T cells from PBMCs. Subset noted: CD45RA+ positively selected. As DNA, the CDR3 is TGTGCCAGCAGCTACCGGCAGGGGGCTAGCACAGATACGCAGTATTTT. Encoded protein: CASSYRQGASTDTQYF.